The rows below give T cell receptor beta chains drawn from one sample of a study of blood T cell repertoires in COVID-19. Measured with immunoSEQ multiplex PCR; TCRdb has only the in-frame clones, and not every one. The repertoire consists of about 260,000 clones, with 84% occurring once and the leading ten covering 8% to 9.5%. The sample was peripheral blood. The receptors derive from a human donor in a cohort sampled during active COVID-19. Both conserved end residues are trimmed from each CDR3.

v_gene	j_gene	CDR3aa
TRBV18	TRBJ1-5	ASSPTEVNQPQH
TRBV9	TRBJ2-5	ASSEGPTGGTQY
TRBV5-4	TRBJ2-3	ASSWGLAGGRDTQY
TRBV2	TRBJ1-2	ASNKNTQDGYT
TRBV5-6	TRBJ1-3	ASSLGQVAGVGNTIY
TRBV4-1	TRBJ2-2	ASSLHRLAGSNTGELF
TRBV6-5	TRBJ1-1	ARRDRVPEAF
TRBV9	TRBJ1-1	ASSLGQGEAF
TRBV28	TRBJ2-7	ASSRFGRGRNEQY
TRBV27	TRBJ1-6	ASSYLARVNSPLH
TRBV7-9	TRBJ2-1	ASSLVASGGRGEQF
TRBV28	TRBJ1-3	ASSRTGSPGNTIY
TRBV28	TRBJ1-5	ASSRGGILSNQPQH
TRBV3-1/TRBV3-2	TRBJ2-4	ASSQGGDFKNIQY
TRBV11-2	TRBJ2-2	ASSYGLAGVVGELF
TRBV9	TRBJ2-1	ASSVVPSGTGEQF
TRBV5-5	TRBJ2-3	ASSLLGGSSSDTQY
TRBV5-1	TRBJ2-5	ASSPIMGQGQETQY
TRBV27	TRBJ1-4	ASSLFPATNEKLF
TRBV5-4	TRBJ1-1	ASKGRTGVTEAF
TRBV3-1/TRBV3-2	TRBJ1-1	ASSQGPGTGSAF
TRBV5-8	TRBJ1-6	ASSLWDRGRYSPLH
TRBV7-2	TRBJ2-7	ASSLVLLVGDEQY